This is a list of T cell receptor beta chains from one sample in a study of CD8+ T cells in alopecia areata. Produced via immunoSEQ multiplex PCR; TCRdb's table is partial and in-frame only. The sample shows around 70,000 clones, approximately 29% of them seen only once. The material was CD8+ T cells sorted from blood, obtained at week 4, from a patient treated with tofacitinib. These TCRs come from a human donor with alopecia areata. The CDR3 runs from the conserved cysteine through the conserved F or W. The D gene is left open where the match is weak. Size values are once, few and many counts, or a class for expanded clones, and some rows have none.

few,-,TRBV29-1,TRBJ2-4,CSVESVGQGEDIQYF,TGCAGCGTTGAGTCGGTGGGTCAGGGTGAGGACATTCAGTACTTC
few,-,TRBV30,TRBJ1-1,CAWSTRGGDFFDEAFF,TGTGCCTGGAGTACCCGGGGGGGCGATTTTTTCGATGAAGCTTTCTTT
few,-,TRBV23-1,TRBJ1-2,CASSQLDERLPYGYTF,TGCGCCAGCAGTCAATTAGATGAGCGGTTACCCTATGGCTACACCTTC
few,TRBD2,TRBV18,TRBJ2-3,CASSLGTSGSTDTQYF,TGTGCCAGCTCACTCGGGACTAGCGGGAGTACAGATACGCAGTATTTT
few,-,TRBV29-1,TRBJ1-2,CSVEDGRSYGYTF,TGCAGCGTTGAAGACGGACGATCCTATGGCTACACCTTC
few,-,TRBV7-6,TRBJ2-2,CASSLGIGELFF,TGTGCCAGCAGCTTGGGGATTGGGGAGCTGTTTTTT
few,-,TRBV21-1,TRBJ1-1,CASVLGTGGTMNTEAFF,TGTGCCAGTGTCTTGGGGACAGGGGGAACAATGAACACTGAAGCTTTCTTT
-,TRBD1,TRBV11-2,TRBJ2-7,CASSLGDSREQYF,TGTGCCAGCAGCTTGGGGGACAGTCGCGAGCAGTACTTC
-,-,TRBV6-5,TRBJ2-5,CASSYSGETQYF,TGTGCCAGCAGTTACTCGGGGGAGACCCAGTACTTC
once,-,TRBV28,TRBJ2-7,CASSHTYEQYF,TGTGCCAGCAGCCACACCTACGAGCAGTACTTC
few,TRBD2,TRBV29-1,TRBJ2-3,CSLAGMGTDTQYF,TGCAGTCTAGCGGGAATGGGCACAGATACGCAGTATTTT
few,-,TRBV28,TRBJ2-1,CASSLVYNEQFF,TGTGCCAGCAGTTTAGTCTACAATGAGCAGTTCTTC
-,-,TRBV27,TRBJ2-6,CASSPREGPSGANVLTF,TGTGCCAGCAGTCCCCGCGAGGGCCCCTCTGGGGCCAACGTCCTGACTTTC
-,-,TRBV27,TRBJ1-1,CASYEGLNTEAFF,TGTGCCAGCTACGAGGGGCTGAACACTGAAGCTTTCTTT
-,TRBD1,TRBV30,TRBJ1-5,CACATGTGQPQHF,TGTGCCTGTGCGACAGGGACGGGACAGCCCCAGCATTTT
many,-,TRBV16,TRBJ1-2,CASSQTGLSDGYTF,TGTGCCAGCAGCCAAACAGGGCTTTCGGATGGCTACACCTTC
few,-,TRBV7-9,TRBJ1-1,CASSLSGGWNTEAFF,TGTGCCAGCAGCTTATCCGGGGGATGGAACACTGAAGCTTTCTTT
-,-,TRBV30,TRBJ2-1,CAWSVTLGNEQFF,TGTGCCTGGAGTGTCACATTAGGTAATGAGCAGTTCTTC
-,TRBD2,TRBV4-2,TRBJ2-3,CASSPPFGGGTDTQYF,TGTGCCAGCAGCCCCCCTTTCGGGGGGGGCACAGATACGCAGTATTTT
-,-,TRBV5-6,TRBJ1-1,CASFLGVNTEAFF,TGTGCCAGCTTTCTGGGGGTGAACACTGAAGCTTTCTTT
-,TRBD1,TRBV29-1,TRBJ1-5,CSVEAGQAGQPQHF,TGCAGCGTTGAAGCGGGACAGGCAGGTCAGCCCCAGCATTTT
-,-,TRBV15,TRBJ2-3,CATSRERADTQYF,TGTGCCACCAGCAGAGAACGGGCGGATACGCAGTATTTT
-,TRBD1,TRBV29-1,TRBJ1-5,CSASDRGDQPQHF,TGCAGCGCCTCAGACAGGGGAGATCAGCCCCAGCATTTT
-,TRBD1,TRBV5-1,TRBJ2-5,CASSWNPQGEQETQYF,TGCGCCAGCAGCTGGAATCCACAGGGGGAACAAGAGACCCAGTACTTC
few,-,TRBV29-1,TRBJ2-2,CSGTGPDTGELFF,TGCAGCGGGACGGGACCGGACACCGGGGAGCTGTTTTTT
few,-,TRBV28,TRBJ2-7,CASSFVREQYF,TGTGCCAGCAGTTTCGTCCGCGAGCAGTACTTC
-,-,TRBV29-1,TRBJ2-1,CSVAAYNEQFF,TGCAGCGTTGCCGCCTACAATGAGCAATTCTTC
few,TRBD1,TRBV5-4,TRBJ2-7,CATVQQGASYEQYF,TGTGCCACGGTCCAACAGGGGGCTTCCTACGAGCAGTACTTC
few,TRBD2,TRBV29-1,TRBJ2-1,CSVRGLAGDNEQFF,TGCAGCGTTCGAGGACTAGCGGGAGACAATGAGCAGTTCTTC
-,-,TRBV27,TRBJ1-1,CASSIRGPNTEAFF,TGTGCCAGCAGCATCCGGGGTCCGAACACTGAAGCTTTCTTT
-,-,TRBV29-1,TRBJ2-2,CSVDKTNTGELFF,TGCAGCGTTGACAAAACGAACACCGGGGAGCTGTTTTTT
-,TRBD2,TRBV29-1,TRBJ2-7,CSVEDPGLPSDEQYF,TGCAGCGTTGAAGATCCGGGACTACCGTCGGACGAGCAGTACTTC
-,-,TRBV9,TRBJ1-5,CASSPGSGNQPQHF,TGTGCCAGCAGCCCAGGGTCGGGCAATCAGCCCCAGCATTTT
-,-,TRBV2,TRBJ2-3,CASSEDAGHPLDTQYF,TGTGCCAGCAGTGAAGATGCGGGCCATCCGTTGGATACGCAGTATTTT
-,-,TRBV11-2,TRBJ1-5,CASSDKKGQQHF,TGTGCCAGCAGCGATAAAAAGGGCCAACAGCATTTT
-,-,TRBV29-1,TRBJ2-4,CSVEDRVQGKNIQYF,TGCAGCGTTGAAGATCGGGTGCAGGGGAAAAACATTCAGTACTTC
-,-,TRBV7-9,TRBJ2-7,CASSLVGEQYF,TGTGCCAGCAGCTTAGTTGGGGAGCAGTACTTC
few,-,TRBV6-1,TRBJ2-3,CAGAYGDTQYF,TGTGCCGGAGCCTATGGCGATACGCAGTATTTT
-,TRBD1,TRBV27,TRBJ2-7,CASKEGQGIPYEQYF,TGTGCCAGCAAGGAAGGACAGGGTATCCCATACGAGCAGTACTTC
-,-,TRBV30,TRBJ2-1,CAWSVRGNEQFF,TGTGCCTGGAGTGTAAGGGGGAATGAGCAGTTCTTC
few,TRBD1,TRBV7-6,TRBJ2-3,CASSLTGVTDTQYF,TGTGCCAGCAGCTTGACAGGGGTGACAGATACGCAGTATTTT
once,-,TRBV29-1,TRBJ2-1,CSVPDNREQFF,TGCAGCGTTCCCGACAACCGTGAGCAGTTCTTC
-,-,TRBV5-6,TRBJ2-7,CASSLSPPADEQYF,TGTGCCAGCAGCTTATCCCCCCCAGCCGACGAGCAGTACTTC
-,TRBD1,TRBV28,TRBJ2-7,CASSFPGQGVYEQYF,TGTGCCAGCAGTTTTCCGGGACAGGGGGTCTACGAGCAGTACTTC
few,-,TRBV7-9,TRBJ2-7,CASSGSLYEQYF,TGTGCCAGCAGCGGTAGTCTTTACGAGCAGTACTTC
-,-,TRBV29-1,TRBJ2-1,CSVGRPTGEQFF,TGCAGCGTTGGCAGACCCACGGGGGAGCAGTTCTTC
few,TRBD1,TRBV29-1,TRBJ2-7,CSVSSGGTYEQYF,TGCAGCGTTTCCTCAGGGGGAACCTACGAGCAGTACTTC
few,-,TRBV13,TRBJ2-7,CASSLGGRLGPPHYEQYF,TGTGCCAGCAGCTTGGGGGGTCGACTAGGCCCCCCGCACTACGAGCAGTACTTC
-,TRBD2,TRBV2,TRBJ2-7,CASIPRGYSYEQYF,TGTGCCAGCATTCCGCGGGGGTACTCCTACGAGCAGTACTTC
few,TRBD2,TRBV9,TRBJ2-3,CASSGLAGVTDTQYF,TGTGCCAGCAGCGGACTAGCGGGAGTTACAGATACGCAGTATTTT
few,-,TRBV6-4,TRBJ2-3,CASSEGHDTQYF,TGTGCCAGCAGTGAGGGCCACGATACGCAGTATTTT
many,-,TRBV7-9,TRBJ2-2,CASSLSAAPTGELFF,TGTGCCAGCAGCTTATCGGCCGCCCCGACCGGGGAGCTGTTTTTT
-,-,TRBV30,TRBJ2-1,CAWRGPSDEQFF,TGTGCCTGGAGGGGCCCGAGCGATGAGCAGTTCTTC
few,-,TRBV27,TRBJ2-3,CASSLLGFGGGGDTQYF,TGTGCCAGCAGTTTATTAGGCTTCGGCGGAGGGGGAGATACGCAGTATTTT